One and the same sample provided the 3 T cell receptor beta chains below, sequenced in a study of CD8 T cells in ankylosing spondylitis. TCRdb reanalysed the 5' RACE reads using MiXCR and keeps one entry per CDR3 protein. The sample has more than 150,000 distinct CDR3 sequences; 15% to 20% are singletons. Sequenced sample: blood, either unsorted or a sorted T cell fraction (not recorded which). The receptors stem from a male donor between 5 and 35 years old with ankylosing spondylitis or in good health (not recorded which).

This clonotype was seen a single time. The chain is built from TRBV6-2 or TRBV6-3 and TRBJ1-4; D gene ambiguous. Germline CDR1 MNHEY, CDR2 SVGEGT. Trimming took 2 bases from V and 12 from J, leaving 16 bases between them. The CDR3 covers 14 residues. CDR3 nucleotides: TGTGCCAGCAGTTACCTTACCCGGACTTCGGAACTGTTTTTT. Amino acid sequence: CASSYLTRTSELFF.

The V call is TRBV5-1, the J call TRBJ2-1; 9 bases are a match to TRBD2. Germline loops: CDR1 SGHRS, CDR2 YFSETQ. The junction had 3 bases not matched to a gene; V was cut back by 2 bases and J by 6 bases. The CDR3 is 14 residues long. The CDR3 loop reads CASSFSGSSNEQFF. The CDR3 region has the DNA TGCGCCAGCAGCTTTAGCGGGAGCAGCAATGAGCAGTTCTTC.

The chain uses TRBV7-8 and TRBJ2-1; 12 nucleotides match TRBD2. Trimming at V came to 5 bases and at J to 8 bases, leaving 10 bases not matched to a gene. The germline V gene encodes CDR1 SGHVS and CDR2 FQNEAQ. The CDR3 runs to 16 residues. CDR3 nucleotides: TGTGCCAGCAGCCTGCGACGGACTAGCGGGATCCATGAGCAGTTCTTC. The encoded protein is CASSLRRTSGIHEQFF.